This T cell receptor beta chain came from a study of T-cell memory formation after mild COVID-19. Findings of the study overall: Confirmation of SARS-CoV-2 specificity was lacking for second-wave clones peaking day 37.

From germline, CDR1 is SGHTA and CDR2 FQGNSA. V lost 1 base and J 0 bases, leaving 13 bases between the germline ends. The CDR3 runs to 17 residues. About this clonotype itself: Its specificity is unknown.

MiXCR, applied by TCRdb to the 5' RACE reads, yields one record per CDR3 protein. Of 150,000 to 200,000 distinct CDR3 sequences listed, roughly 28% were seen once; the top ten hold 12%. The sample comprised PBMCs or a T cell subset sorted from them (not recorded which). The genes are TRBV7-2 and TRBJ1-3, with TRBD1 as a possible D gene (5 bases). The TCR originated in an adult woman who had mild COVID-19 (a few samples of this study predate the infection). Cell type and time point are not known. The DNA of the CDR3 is TGTGCCAGCAGCTTAGTCTTTGGGGGGGACTCTGGAAACACCATATATTTT. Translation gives CASSLVFGGDSGNTIYF.